The entry below describes one T cell receptor beta chain. Its target is not known. TCRdb analysed the 5' RACE reads with MiXCR anew, one entry per CDR3 protein. The data hold 300,000 to 350,000 distinct CDR3 sequences, with 13% to 15% observed a single time. This specimen comes from a study of T-cell memory formation after mild COVID-19. About the study: Most TCR clusters belonged to a single donor.

The V gene lost 0 bases and the J gene lost 0 bases, with 15 bases spanning the gap. The CDR3 extends over 19 amino acids. The germline CDR1 and CDR2 sequences are LGHNA and YNFKEQ. Whole-study results and caveats: Pre-infection memory carried some responding clones, suggesting that cross-reactive memory joined.

Material for sequencing was PBMCs or a T cell subset sorted from them (not recorded which). The TCR sequence derives from a man younger than 35 who had mild COVID-19 (a few samples of this study predate the infection). Cell type and time point are not known. The V and J genes are TRBV4-2 and TRBJ2-6, with D uncertain. The CDR3 region has the DNA TGTGCCAGCAGCCAAGAGCTGACGTCGGACGGCTCTGGGGCCAACGTCCTGACTTTC. Its protein product is CASSQELTSDGSGANVLTF.